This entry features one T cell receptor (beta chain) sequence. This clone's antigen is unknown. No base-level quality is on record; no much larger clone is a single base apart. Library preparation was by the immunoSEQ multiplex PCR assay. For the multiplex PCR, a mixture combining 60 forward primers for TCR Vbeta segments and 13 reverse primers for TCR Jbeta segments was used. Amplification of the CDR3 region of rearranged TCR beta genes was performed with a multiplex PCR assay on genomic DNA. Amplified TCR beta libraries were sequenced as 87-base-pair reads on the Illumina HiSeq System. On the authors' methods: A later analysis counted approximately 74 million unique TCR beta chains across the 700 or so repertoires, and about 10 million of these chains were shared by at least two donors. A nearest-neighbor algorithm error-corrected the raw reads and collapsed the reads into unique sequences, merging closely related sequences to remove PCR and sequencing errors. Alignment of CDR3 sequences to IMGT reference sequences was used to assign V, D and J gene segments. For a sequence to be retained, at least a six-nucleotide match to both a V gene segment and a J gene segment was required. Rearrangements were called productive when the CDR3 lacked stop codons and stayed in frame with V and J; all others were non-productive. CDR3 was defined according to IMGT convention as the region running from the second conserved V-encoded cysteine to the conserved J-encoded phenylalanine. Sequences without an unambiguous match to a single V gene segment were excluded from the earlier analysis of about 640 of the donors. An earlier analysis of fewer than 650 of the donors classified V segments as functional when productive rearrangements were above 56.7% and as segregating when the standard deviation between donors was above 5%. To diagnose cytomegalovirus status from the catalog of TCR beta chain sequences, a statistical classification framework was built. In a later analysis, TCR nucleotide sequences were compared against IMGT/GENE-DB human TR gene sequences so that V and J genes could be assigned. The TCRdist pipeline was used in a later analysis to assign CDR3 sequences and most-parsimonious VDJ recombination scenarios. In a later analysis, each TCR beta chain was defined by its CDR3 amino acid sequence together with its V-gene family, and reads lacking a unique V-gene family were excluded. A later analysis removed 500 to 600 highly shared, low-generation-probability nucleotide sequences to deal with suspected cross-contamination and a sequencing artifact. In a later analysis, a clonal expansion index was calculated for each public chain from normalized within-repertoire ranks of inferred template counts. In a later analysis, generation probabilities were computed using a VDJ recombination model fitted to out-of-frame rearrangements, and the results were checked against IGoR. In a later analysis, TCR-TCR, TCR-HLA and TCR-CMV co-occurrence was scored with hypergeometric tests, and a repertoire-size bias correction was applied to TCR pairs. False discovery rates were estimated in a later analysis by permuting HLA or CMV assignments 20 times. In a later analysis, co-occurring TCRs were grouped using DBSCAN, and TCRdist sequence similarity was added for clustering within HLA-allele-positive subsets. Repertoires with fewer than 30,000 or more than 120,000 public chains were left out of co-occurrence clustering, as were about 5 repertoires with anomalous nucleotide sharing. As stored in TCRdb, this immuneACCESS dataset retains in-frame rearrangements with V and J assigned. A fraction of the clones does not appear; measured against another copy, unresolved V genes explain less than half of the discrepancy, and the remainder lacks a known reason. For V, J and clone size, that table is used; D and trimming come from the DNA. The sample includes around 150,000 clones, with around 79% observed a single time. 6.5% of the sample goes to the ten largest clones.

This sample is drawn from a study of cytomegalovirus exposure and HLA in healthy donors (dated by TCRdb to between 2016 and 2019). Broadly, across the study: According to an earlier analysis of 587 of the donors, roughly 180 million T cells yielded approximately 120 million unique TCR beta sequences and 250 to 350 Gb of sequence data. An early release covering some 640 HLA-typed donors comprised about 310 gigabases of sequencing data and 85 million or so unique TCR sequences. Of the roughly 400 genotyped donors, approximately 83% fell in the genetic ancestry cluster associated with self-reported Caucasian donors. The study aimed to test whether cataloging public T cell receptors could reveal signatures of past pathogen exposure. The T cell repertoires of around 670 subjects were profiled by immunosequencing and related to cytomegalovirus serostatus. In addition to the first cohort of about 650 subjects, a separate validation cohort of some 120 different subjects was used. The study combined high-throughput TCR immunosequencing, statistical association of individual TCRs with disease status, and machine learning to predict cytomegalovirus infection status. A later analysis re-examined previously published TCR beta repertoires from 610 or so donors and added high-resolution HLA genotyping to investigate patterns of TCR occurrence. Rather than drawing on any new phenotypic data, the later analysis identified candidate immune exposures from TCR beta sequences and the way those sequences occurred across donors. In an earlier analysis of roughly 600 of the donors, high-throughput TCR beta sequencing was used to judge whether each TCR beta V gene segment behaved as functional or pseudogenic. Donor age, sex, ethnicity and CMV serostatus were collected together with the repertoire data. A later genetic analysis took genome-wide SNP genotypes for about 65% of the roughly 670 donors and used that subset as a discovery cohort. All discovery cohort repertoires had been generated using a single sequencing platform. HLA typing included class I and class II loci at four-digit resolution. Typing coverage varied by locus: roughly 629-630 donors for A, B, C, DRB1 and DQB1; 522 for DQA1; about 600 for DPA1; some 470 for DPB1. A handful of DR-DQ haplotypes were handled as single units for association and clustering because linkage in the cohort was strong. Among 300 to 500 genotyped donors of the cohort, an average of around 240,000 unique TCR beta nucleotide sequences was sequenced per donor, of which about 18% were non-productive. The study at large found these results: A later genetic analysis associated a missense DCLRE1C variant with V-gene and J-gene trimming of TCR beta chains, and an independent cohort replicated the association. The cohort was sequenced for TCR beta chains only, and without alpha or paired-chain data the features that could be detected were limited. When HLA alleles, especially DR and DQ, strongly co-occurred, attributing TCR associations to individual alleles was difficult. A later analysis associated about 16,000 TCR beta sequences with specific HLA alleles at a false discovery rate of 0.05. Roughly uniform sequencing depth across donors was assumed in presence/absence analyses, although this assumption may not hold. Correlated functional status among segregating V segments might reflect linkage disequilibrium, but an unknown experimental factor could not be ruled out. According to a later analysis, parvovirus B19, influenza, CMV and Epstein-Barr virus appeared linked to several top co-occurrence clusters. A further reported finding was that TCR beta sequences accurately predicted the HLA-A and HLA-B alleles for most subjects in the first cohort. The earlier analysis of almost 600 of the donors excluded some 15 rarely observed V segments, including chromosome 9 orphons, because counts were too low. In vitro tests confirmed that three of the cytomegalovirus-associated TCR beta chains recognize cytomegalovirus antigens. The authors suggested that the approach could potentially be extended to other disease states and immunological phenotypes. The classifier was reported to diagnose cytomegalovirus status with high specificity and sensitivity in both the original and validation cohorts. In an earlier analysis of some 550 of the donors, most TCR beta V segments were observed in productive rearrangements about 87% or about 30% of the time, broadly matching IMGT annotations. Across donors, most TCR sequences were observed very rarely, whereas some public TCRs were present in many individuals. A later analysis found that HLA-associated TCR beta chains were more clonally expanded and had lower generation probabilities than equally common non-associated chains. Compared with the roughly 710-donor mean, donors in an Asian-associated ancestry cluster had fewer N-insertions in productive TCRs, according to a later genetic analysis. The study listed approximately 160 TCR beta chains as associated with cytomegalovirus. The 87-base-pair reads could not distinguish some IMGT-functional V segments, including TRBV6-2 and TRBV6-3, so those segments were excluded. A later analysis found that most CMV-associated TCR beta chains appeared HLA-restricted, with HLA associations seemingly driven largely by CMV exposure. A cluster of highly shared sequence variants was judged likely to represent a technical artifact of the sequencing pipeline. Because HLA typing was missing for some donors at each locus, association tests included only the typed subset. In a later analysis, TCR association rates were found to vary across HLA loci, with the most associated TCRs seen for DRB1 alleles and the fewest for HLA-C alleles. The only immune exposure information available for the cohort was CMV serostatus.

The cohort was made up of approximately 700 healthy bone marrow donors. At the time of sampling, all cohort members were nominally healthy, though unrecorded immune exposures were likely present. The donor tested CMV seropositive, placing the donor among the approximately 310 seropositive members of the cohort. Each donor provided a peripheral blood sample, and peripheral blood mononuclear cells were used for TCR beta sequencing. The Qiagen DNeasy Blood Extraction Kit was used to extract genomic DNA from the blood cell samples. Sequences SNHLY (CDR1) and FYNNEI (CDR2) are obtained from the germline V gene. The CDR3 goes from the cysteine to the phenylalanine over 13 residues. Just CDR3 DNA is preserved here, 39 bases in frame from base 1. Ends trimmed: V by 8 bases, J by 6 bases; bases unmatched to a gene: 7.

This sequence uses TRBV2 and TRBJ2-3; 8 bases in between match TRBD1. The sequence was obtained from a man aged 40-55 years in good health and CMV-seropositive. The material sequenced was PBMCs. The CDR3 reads CASLDRAEDTQYF. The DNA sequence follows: TGTGCCAGCTTGGACAGGGCCGAGGATACGCAGTATTTT.